These T cell receptor beta chains were read from a single sample in a study of blood T cell repertoires in COVID-19. The assay was immunoSEQ multiplex PCR, and TCRdb's table has in-frame clones only and misses some. The data contain some 260,000 clones, over 80% of them singletons. Input material: peripheral blood. The receptors derive from an older woman with COVID-19, enrolled during active disease. Each CDR3 is given with its conserved first and last residue. D genes are given only for firm matches. Size is omitted from some rows. Given values are once, few, many or a class for expanded clones.

abundance,v_gene,d_gene,j_gene,CDR3nt,CDR3aa
NA,TRBV11-2,NA,TRBJ2-2,TGTGCCAGCCCTTACAGGGAATCGAACACCGGGGAGCTGTTTTTT,CASPYRESNTGELFF
NA,TRBV7-9,NA,TRBJ1-5,TGTGCCAGCAGCGCGCTCAATAGCAATCAGCCCCAGCATTTT,CASSALNSNQPQHF
NA,TRBV6-2/TRBV6-3,TRBD1,TRBJ1-1,TGTGCCAGCAGCTATCTACAGGGGATGAACACTGAAGCTTTCTTT,CASSYLQGMNTEAFF
NA,TRBV11-3,TRBD1,TRBJ1-5,TGTGCCAGCAGCTTAGGAAGGTCCGAAGCGGGACAGGCTACCAATCAGCCCCAGCATTTT,CASSLGRSEAGQATNQPQHF
NA,TRBV30,TRBD1,TRBJ1-5,TGTGCCGCTGGAGGGACAGGGGGCTTCAGGCAGCCCCAGCATTTT,CAAGGTGGFRQPQHF
NA,TRBV7-3,NA,TRBJ1-2,TGTGCCAGCAGCTTAACTGGGGGCCCCGGCTATGGCTACACCTTC,CASSLTGGPGYGYTF
NA,TRBV4-1,TRBD1,TRBJ2-5,TGCGCCAGCAGCCTCAGCCGGGACAGGGGCCCTCAGACCCAGTACTTC,CASSLSRDRGPQTQYF
NA,TRBV20-1,TRBD2,TRBJ2-1,TGCAGTGCTAGTCTAGCGGGAGGTGAGCAGTTCTTC,CSASLAGGEQFF
NA,TRBV7-3,TRBD2,TRBJ2-1,TGTGCCAGCCGAAAAGGGACTAGCGGGACGTATGAGCAGTTCTTC,CASRKGTSGTYEQFF
few,TRBV5-8,NA,TRBJ2-7,TGTGCCAGCAGCTACCGTGTCAGGGCCTACGAGCAGTACTTC,CASSYRVRAYEQYF